This record looks at one TCR beta chain sequence and its context. The sample is drawn from a study of CD4 and CD8 cells across lung adenocarcinoma regions. Each CDR3 protein gets one entry after TCRdb re-called the PCR reads with MiXCR. The sample lists under 20,000 distinct CDR3 sequences, around 46% occurring once. Localized lung adenocarcinoma, a non-small cell lung cancer, affected the donors. Looked up from germline, CDR1 is SGDLS and CDR2 is YYNGEE. V was cut by 0 bases and J by 2 bases, with 10 bases left in between. The CDR3 runs 15 residues. The sequence came from a male donor with lung adenocarcinoma. The CD4 and CD8 labels of this study may be unreliable. Sequenced: CD4+ T cells from the margin of a lung tumor. The V gene is TRBV9, the J gene TRBJ2-3; D not certain. CDR3 nucleotide sequence: TGTGCCAGCAGCGTAGGTGTCAGCACCACAGATACGCAGTATTTT. Translated: CASSVGVSTTDTQYF.